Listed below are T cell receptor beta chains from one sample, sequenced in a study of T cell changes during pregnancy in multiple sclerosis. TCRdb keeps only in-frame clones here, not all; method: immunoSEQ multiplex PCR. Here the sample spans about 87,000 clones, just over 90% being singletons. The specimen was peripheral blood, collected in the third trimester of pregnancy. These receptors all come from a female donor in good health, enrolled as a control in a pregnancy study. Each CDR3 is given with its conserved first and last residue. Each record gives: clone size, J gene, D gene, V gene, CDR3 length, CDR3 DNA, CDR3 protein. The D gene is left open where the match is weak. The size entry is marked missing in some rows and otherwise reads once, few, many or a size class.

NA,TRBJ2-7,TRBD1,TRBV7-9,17,TGTGCCAGCAGCCCTCCCCCCGGGACAGGGGGTTCCTACGAGCAGTACTTC,CASSPPPGTGGSYEQYF
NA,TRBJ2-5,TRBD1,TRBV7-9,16,TGTGCCAGCAGCTTAGACTGGGGACAGGAAAAAGAGACCCAGTACTTC,CASSLDWGQEKETQYF
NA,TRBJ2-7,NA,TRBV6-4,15,TGTGCCAGCACGCGAACAGGGCCGCCCCACTACGAGCAGTACTTC,CASTRTGPPHYEQYF
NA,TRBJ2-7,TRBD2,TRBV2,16,TGTGCCAGCGTGGGGACTAGCGGGTCGGGGACCTACGAGCAGTACTTC,CASVGTSGSGTYEQYF
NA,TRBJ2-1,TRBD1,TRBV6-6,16,TGTGCCAGCAGTTACTCGGGACAGGGCTCCTACAATGAGCAGTTCTTC,CASSYSGQGSYNEQFF
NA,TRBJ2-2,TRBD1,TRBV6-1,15,TGTGCCAGCAGTGTGGACAGGGGCCTCACCGGGGAGCTGTTTTTT,CASSVDRGLTGELFF
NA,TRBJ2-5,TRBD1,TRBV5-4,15,TGTGCCAGCAGCTATGCCAGGGGGCAAGGGGAGACCCAGTACTTC,CASSYARGQGETQYF
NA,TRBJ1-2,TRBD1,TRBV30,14,TGTGCCTGGAGTCCGGGACAGGGCATTGAGGGCTACACCTTC,CAWSPGQGIEGYTF
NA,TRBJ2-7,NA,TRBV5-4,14,TGTGCCAGCAGCTTAGGAGATCTCTCCTACGAGCAGTACTTC,CASSLGDLSYEQYF
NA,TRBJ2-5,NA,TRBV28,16,TGTGCCAGCAGCCCAGCTCTTTCCGGCTCAGGGGAGACCCAGTACTTC,CASSPALSGSGETQYF
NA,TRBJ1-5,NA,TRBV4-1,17,TGCGCCAGCAGCCAACTACCGGTCCCTGCCCCCAATCAGCCCCAGCATTTT,CASSQLPVPAPNQPQHF
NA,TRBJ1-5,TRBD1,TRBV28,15,TGTGCCAGCAGGCTACAGGGGGCGAGCAATCAGCCCCAGCATTTT,CASRLQGASNQPQHF
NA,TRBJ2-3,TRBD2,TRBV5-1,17,TGCGCCAGCAGCATTTGGACTAGCGGGAAATCTCGAGATACGCAGTATTTT,CASSIWTSGKSRDTQYF
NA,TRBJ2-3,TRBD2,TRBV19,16,TGTGCCAGTAGTAAGGGAGCGGGAAAAGGGTCAGATACGCAGTATTTT,CASSKGAGKGSDTQYF
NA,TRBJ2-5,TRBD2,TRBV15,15,TGTGCCACCAGCAGAGGTCGGGGGGGGGCAGAGACCCAGTACTTC,CATSRGRGGAETQYF
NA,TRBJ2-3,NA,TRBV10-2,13,TGCGCCACACAAGCGGCGCACACAGATACGCAGTATTTT,CATQAAHTDTQYF
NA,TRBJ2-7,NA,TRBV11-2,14,TGTGCCAGCAGCCTGCTAGCGTCCCTAGGGGAGCAGTACTTC,CASSLLASLGEQYF
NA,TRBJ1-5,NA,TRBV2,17,TGTGCCAGCAGGAGGGAACAGGGTGGCCGGGGCAATCAGCCCCAGCATTTT,CASRREQGGRGNQPQHF
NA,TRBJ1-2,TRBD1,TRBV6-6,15,TGTGCCAGCAGTTACTCGGGCGACAGGGTGGGAGGCTACACCTTC,CASSYSGDRVGGYTF
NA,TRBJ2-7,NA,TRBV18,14,TGTGCCAGCTCACCAGGTAGCGCACCCTACGAGCAGTACTTC,CASSPGSAPYEQYF
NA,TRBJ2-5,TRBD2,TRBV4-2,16,TGTGCCAGCAGCCAAGATTACGGGAGGGGGCAAGAGACCCAGTACTTC,CASSQDYGRGQETQYF
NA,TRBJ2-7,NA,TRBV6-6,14,TGTGCCAGCAGTCTAGAGCGGGCTTCCTACGAGCAGTACTTC,CASSLERASYEQYF
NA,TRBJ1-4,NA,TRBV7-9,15,TGTGCCAGCAGCTTAGAAGAGGGCCGGAGTGAAAAACTGTTTTTT,CASSLEEGRSEKLFF
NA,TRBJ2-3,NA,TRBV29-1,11,TGCAGCGCCGGTCGTGGAGATACGCAGTATTTT,CSAGRGDTQYF
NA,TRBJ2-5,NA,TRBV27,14,TGTGCCAGCAGTCCCCTGGCTCCCCAAGAGACCCAGTACTTC,CASSPLAPQETQYF
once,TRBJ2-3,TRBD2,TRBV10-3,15,TGTGCCATCACCGCGGGGGATGTAAGCACAGATACGCAGTATTTT,CAITAGDVSTDTQYF
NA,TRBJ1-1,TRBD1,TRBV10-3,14,TGTGCCATCATGGCGGGGACAGGTAACACTGAAGCTTTCTTT,CAIMAGTGNTEAFF
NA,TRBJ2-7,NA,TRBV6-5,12,TGTGCCAGCACGAACTCTGCGGGGGAGCAGTACTTC,CASTNSAGEQYF
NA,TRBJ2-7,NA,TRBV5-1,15,TGCGCCAGCAGCCCCTCTCCCGGGACAACCTACGAGCAGTACTTC,CASSPSPGTTYEQYF
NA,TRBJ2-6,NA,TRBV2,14,TGTGCCAGCAGACCTTTAGCCGGGGCCAACGTCCTGACTTTC,CASRPLAGANVLTF
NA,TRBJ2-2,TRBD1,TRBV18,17,TGTGCCAGCTCACCTTGGACAGGGGGCGACAACACCGGGGAGCTGTTTTTT,CASSPWTGGDNTGELFF
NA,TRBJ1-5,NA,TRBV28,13,TGTGCCAGCAGTTTAGAACCGGGTCAGCCCCAGCATTTT,CASSLEPGQPQHF
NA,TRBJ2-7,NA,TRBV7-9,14,TGTGCCAGCAGCACCCGGACAGTCGGGGACGAGCAGTACTTC,CASSTRTVGDEQYF
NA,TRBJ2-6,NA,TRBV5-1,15,TGCGCCAGCAGCTTGTACCAGGGGATGGCCAACGTCCTGACTTTC,CASSLYQGMANVLTF
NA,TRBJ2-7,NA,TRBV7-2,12,TGTGCCAGCAGCTTACCGAGCCCCGAGCAGTACTTC,CASSLPSPEQYF
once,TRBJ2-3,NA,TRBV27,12,TGTGCCACACGCGGGAGCACAGATACGCAGTATTTT,CATRGSTDTQYF
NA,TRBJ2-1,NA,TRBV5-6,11,TGTGCCAGCAGCTTCGGGAATGAGCAGTTCTTC,CASSFGNEQFF
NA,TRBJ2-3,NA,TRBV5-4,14,TGTGCCAGCAGCTTGGCCGGACTAACAGATACGCAGTATTTT,CASSLAGLTDTQYF
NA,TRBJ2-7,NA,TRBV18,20,TGTGCCAGCTCACCCCTGGAGGTGGAAGTCATAAGGGACAACACCTACGAGCAGTACTTC,CASSPLEVEVIRDNTYEQYF
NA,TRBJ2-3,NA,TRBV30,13,TGTGCCTGGTACGGCGGGGGCACAGATACGCAGTATTTT,CAWYGGGTDTQYF
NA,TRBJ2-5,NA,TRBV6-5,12,TGTGCCAGCAGAGCCGACAGACGGACCCAGTACTTC,CASRADRRTQYF
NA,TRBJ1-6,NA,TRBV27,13,TGTGCCAGCAGATACACGGGGGGTTCACCCCTCCACTTT,CASRYTGGSPLHF
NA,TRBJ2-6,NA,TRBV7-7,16,TGTGCCAGCAGCTCGCAGGCCCAAAGTCGGGCCAACGTCCTGACTTTC,CASSSQAQSRANVLTF
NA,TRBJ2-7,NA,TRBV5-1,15,TGCGCCAGCAGACCGGACAGCCGGAGCTCCTACGAGCAGTACTTC,CASRPDSRSSYEQYF
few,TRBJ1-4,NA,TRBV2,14,TGTGCCAGCAGGACCGACAGTACGAATGAAAAACTGTTTTTT,CASRTDSTNEKLFF
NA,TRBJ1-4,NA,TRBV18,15,TGTGCCAGCTCACCCACCGACCGGGTTGGGGAAAAACTGTTTTTT,CASSPTDRVGEKLFF
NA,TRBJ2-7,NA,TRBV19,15,TGTGCCAGTAGTATCTCGGCTAGCGTTACCTACGAGCAGTACTTC,CASSISASVTYEQYF
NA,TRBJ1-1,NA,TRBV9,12,TGTGCCAGCAGCGCCGCGGACACTGAAGCTTTCTTT,CASSAADTEAFF
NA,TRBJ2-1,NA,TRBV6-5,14,TGTGCCAGCAGTTCCCGGGTCGCCCCCAATGAGCAGTTCTTC,CASSSRVAPNEQFF
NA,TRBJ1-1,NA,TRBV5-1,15,TGCGCCAGCAGCCGGTCGGTTGATATGAACACTGAAGCTTTCTTT,CASSRSVDMNTEAFF
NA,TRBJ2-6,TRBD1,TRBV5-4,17,TGTGCCAGCCACACCGGGACAGACTTCTCTGGGGCCAACGTCCTGACTTTC,CASHTGTDFSGANVLTF
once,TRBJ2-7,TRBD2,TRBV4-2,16,TGTGCCAGCAGCCAAGATGCGGGAGCTCTCTCCTACGAGCAGTACTTC,CASSQDAGALSYEQYF
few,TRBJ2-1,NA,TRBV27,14,TGTGCCAGCAGTCCGCTAGCTCTGGTCAATGAGCAGTTCTTC,CASSPLALVNEQFF
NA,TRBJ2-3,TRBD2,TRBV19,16,TGTGCCAGTAAAAAACTAGCGGGAGGAACGGCAGATACGCAGTATTTT,CASKKLAGGTADTQYF
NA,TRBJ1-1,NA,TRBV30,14,TGTGCCTGGAGTGTAGACTCCCGGGTCACTGAAGCTTTCTTT,CAWSVDSRVTEAFF
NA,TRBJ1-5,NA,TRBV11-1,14,TGTGCCAGCAGCTTATCAGATGGCAATCAGCCCCAGCATTTT,CASSLSDGNQPQHF
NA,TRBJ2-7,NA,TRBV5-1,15,TGCGCCAGCAGCTTGGCCCCGGGACACTATTACGAGCAGTACTTC,CASSLAPGHYYEQYF
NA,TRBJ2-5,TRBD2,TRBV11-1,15,TGTGCCAGCAGCCCGTTCCCTAGCGGGCAAGAGACCCAGTACTTC,CASSPFPSGQETQYF